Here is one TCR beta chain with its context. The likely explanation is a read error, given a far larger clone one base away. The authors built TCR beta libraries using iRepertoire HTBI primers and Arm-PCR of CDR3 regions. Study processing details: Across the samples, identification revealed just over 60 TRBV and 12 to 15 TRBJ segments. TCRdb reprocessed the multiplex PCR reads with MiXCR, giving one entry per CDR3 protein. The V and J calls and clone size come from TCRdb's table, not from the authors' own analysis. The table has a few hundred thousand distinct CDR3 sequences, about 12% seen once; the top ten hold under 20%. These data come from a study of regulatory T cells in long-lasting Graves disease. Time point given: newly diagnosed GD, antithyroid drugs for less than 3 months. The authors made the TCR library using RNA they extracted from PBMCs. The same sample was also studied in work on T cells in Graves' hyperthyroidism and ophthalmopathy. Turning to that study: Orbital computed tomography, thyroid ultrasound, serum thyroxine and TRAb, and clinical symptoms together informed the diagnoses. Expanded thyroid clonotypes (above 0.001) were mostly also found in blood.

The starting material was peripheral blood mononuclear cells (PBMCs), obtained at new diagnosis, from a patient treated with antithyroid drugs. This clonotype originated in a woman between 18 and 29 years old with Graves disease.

CDR3 bases: TGTGCCAGCAGCCCCCGGGACTCATCTTATGGCTACATCTTC. Its protein is CASSPRDSSYGYIF. V gene TRBV12-3 or TRBV12-4 combines with J gene TRBJ1-2, with TRBD1 as a possible D gene (5 bases). The CDR3 length is 14 residues.